One sample yielded the 26 T cell receptor beta chains listed below, sequenced in a study of response to subunit inactivated influenza vaccine. MiXCR, applied by TCRdb to the RT-PCR reads, yields one record per CDR3 protein. The data show about 520,000 distinct CDR3 sequences, around 7.7% seen once. The sequenced sample was PBMCs from blood, obtained 23 months after vaccination. These receptors came from a man aged 50 to 75 who received an inactivated influenza vaccine.

This sequence joins TRBV25-1 and TRBJ2-7; D possibly corresponds to TRBD2 (7 bases). CDR3 length: 15 residues. V was cut by 4 bases and J by 5 bases, with 18 bases left in between. Germline assignment: CDR1 MGHDK and CDR2 SYGVNS. CDR3: CASSVGGQERDEQYF. For the CDR3, the DNA is TGTGCCAGCAGTGTGGGGGGGCAAGAAAGGGACGAGCAGTACTTC.

A single count supports this clonotype. The junction departs from germline at one end; a sequencing error may be responsible. The chain couples TRBV2 to TRBJ1-5; D call uncertain. CDR3 length: 12 residues. Looked up from germline, CDR1 is SNHLY and CDR2 is FYNNEI. The CDR3 protein is CANSQNNQPQHF. The CDR3 region has the DNA TGTGCCAACAGTCAGAACAATCAGCCCCAGCATTTT.

V is TRBV5-1 and J is TRBJ1-1, with D uncertain. Trimming left V 0 bases short and J 0 bases short, with 9 bases between. The CDR3 runs to 15 residues. Per the germline V gene, CDR1 is SGHRS and CDR2 is YFSETQ. The CDR3 DNA follows: TGCGCCAGCAGCTTGGCCACGGGGATGAACACTGAAGCTTTCTTT. Translating it yields CASSLATGMNTEAFF.

The V and J genes are TRBV12-3 or TRBV12-4 and TRBJ2-3, with D possibly TRBD2 on 7 matching bases. Between the trimmed V and J ends, which lost 5 bases and 4 bases, there was a span of 19 bases. The CDR3 sequence is 16 residues long. The DNA for the CDR3 is TGTGCCAGCAGTCTCAAGTGGCGGGGGCCCGCAGATACGCAGTATTTT. The encoded protein is CASSLKWRGPADTQYF.

V gene TRBV29-1 combines with J gene TRBJ2-7; D uncertain. Trimming took off 7 bases at V and 0 bases at J, with 10 bases between the two ends. Germline V gene lookup returns CDR1 SQVTM and CDR2 ANQGSEA. The length of the CDR3 is 12 residues. The CDR3 DNA reads as TGCAGCGCCCTAATCGGCTCCTACGAGCAGTACTTC. Amino acids: CSALIGSYEQYF.

The chain combines TRBV20-1 with TRBJ2-7; D is uncertain. CDR3 length equals 14 residues. The V gene's germline CDR1 is DFQATT and CDR2 SNEGSKA (reference sequence). V was trimmed by 6 bases and J by 2 bases, leaving 17 bases between them. The CDR3 sequence: CSATEWGIAYEQYF. CDR3 nucleotide sequence: TGCAGTGCAACCGAGTGGGGAATTGCCTACGAGCAGTACTTC.

This clonotype showed up just a few times. The chain has TRBV20-1 and TRBJ1-6; 7 nucleotides align to TRBD1. The germline gives CDR1 DFQATT, CDR2 SNEGSKA (reference sequence). The CDR3 consists of 12 residues. After removal of 5 bases from V and 9 bases from J, the junction contained 4 bases not matched to a gene. In DNA form, the CDR3 reads TGCAGTGCTCGGGACAGAGCTTCACCCCTCCACTTT. It encodes CSARDRASPLHF.

This clonotype was detected a few times. The chain has TRBV12-3 or TRBV12-4 and TRBJ2-1; 8 bases are a match to TRBD1. V shed 3 bases and J 2 bases; nucleotides not matched to a gene: 6. CDR3 length: 16 amino acids. CDR3 bases: TGTGCCAGCAGTTTCGTTTCAGGGGGCGCCTACAATGAGCAGTTCTTC. It is translated as CASSFVSGGAYNEQFF.

The chain joins TRBV20-1 to TRBJ1-1; TRBD1 is a possible D gene (5 bases). Trimming shortened V by 2 bases and J by 6 bases, and 13 bases separated the two germline ends. The CDR3 covers 13 residues. Looked up from germline, CDR1 is DFQATT and CDR2 is SNEGSKA (reference sequence). The CDR3 spells CSARLLGDPEAFF. CDR3 sequence (DNA): TGCAGTGCTAGACTCTTAGGGGATCCTGAAGCTTTCTTT.

There are a few counts of this clonotype. The genes are TRBV12-3 or TRBV12-4 and TRBJ2-1; 10 bases match TRBD2. The CDR3 has 19 residues. After removal of 6 bases from V and 3 bases from J, the junction contained 17 bases not matched to a gene. CDR3: CASRGWGSGRLSNYNEQFF. The CDR3 DNA sequence: TGTGCCAGCAGGGGTTGGGGTAGCGGGAGGCTCTCTAACTACAATGAGCAGTTCTTC.

This clonotype turned up a few times. The chain links TRBV12-3 or TRBV12-4 to TRBJ1-4, with D perhaps TRBD1 (6 bases). The CDR3 runs to 12 residues. V gave up 8 bases and J gave up 8 bases, with 12 bases separating them. CDR3 in DNA: TGTGCCAGCCGGGGGCTTGAAGAAAAACTGTTTTTT. Translated: CASRGLEEKLFF.

The V gene is TRBV6-2 or TRBV6-3, the J gene TRBJ2-1; possibly TRBD2 for D (6 bases). This CDR3 has 17 amino acids. Trimming stripped 2 bases from V and 0 bases from J, with 14 bases between. Germline assignment: CDR1 MNHEY and CDR2 SVGEGT. CDR3 amino acids: CASSYGNAGSSYNEQFF. The CDR3 coding sequence is TGTGCCAGCAGTTACGGGAACGCGGGGAGCTCCTACAATGAGCAGTTCTTC.

The CDR3 nucleotides are TGCAGTGCTGGTTCACTAGCGACTAGCACAGATACGCAGTATTTT. It codes for CSAGSLATSTDTQYF. The chain uses TRBV20-1 and TRBJ2-3, with 7 bases aligning to TRBD2. This CDR3 spans 15 amino acids. The germline gives CDR1 DFQATT, CDR2 SNEGSKA (reference sequence). Germline trimming cut 5 bases from V and 0 bases from J; bases unmatched to any gene: 8.

The chain combines TRBV20-1 with TRBJ2-1; D remains unclear. This CDR3 is built from 15 residues. Deletions cut 6 bases from V and 5 bases from J, with 20 bases between. The germline V gene encodes CDR1 DFQATT and CDR2 SNEGSKA (reference sequence). The CDR3 bases are TGCAGTGCCCCGTCCACTGGGTTAGCCCACAATGAGCAGTTCTTC. It codes for CSAPSTGLAHNEQFF.

This clonotype appeared many times. This rearrangement joins TRBV20-1 to TRBJ1-1, with D hard to call. Germline V gene data show CDR1 as DFQATT and CDR2 as SNEGSKA (reference sequence). There are 13 residues in the CDR3. With 0 bases removed from V and 0 bases from J, the gap between germline ends came to 5 bases. CDR3 sequence reads: CSARDPVNTEAFF. In DNA, the CDR3 is TGCAGTGCTAGAGATCCGGTGAACACTGAAGCTTTCTTT.

This clonotype was counted at least ten times. This chain connects TRBV5-1 to TRBJ1-1, with 7 bases aligning to TRBD1. Germline CDR1 is SGHRS and CDR2 is YFSETQ. The CDR3 has 15 residues. V lost 6 bases to trimming and J lost 2 bases; unmatched junction nucleotides: 10. As DNA, the CDR3 is TGCGCCAGCACCCATGGCGGGACAGATAACACTGAAGCTTTCTTT. Its protein is CASTHGGTDNTEAFF.

The rearrangement joins TRBV6-2 or TRBV6-3 to TRBJ1-6, with 8 bases that match TRBD1. The CDR3 covers 13 residues. Per germline, CDR1 MNHEY and CDR2 SVGEGT. With V trimmed by 6 bases and J by 10 bases, 5 bases remained unmatched. CDR3 sequence reads: CASRPTGGSPLHF. CDR3 sequence (DNA): TGTGCCAGCAGGCCTACAGGGGGATCACCCCTCCACTTT.

A remark on this clonotype: An end of the junction differs from the germline gene, which may be a read error. The chain carries TRBV12-3 or TRBV12-4 and TRBJ2-2; D is possibly TRBD1 (6 bases). CDR3 length: 13 amino acids. CDR3 sequence reads: CASSRQVSGALFF. CDR3 bases: TGTGCCAGCAGCAGACAGGTTTCCGGGGCGCTGTTTTTT.

Only a few counts were recorded for this clonotype. This chain joins TRBV19 and TRBJ2-1; 7 bases agree with TRBD2. The V gene's germline CDR1 is LNHDA and CDR2 SQIVND (reference sequence). J was trimmed by 4 bases and V by 1 base; bases with no gene match: 4. The CDR3 spans 15 residues. Here the CDR3 DNA reads TGTGCCAGTAGTATAGCGGGGGGAGCATACAATGAGCAGTTCTTC. This sequence encodes CASSIAGGAYNEQFF. Full variable domain (remainder filled in from reference TRBV19 and TRBJ2-1): DGGITQSPKYLFRKEGQNVTLSCEQNLNHDAMYWYRQDPGQGLRLIYYSQIVNDFQKGDIAEGYSVSREKKESFPLTVTSAQKNPTAFYLCASSIAGGAYNEQFFGPGTRLTVL.

This clonotype came up a few times. The chain couples TRBV20-1 to TRBJ1-5; TRBD1 is a possible D gene (6 bases). Germline assignment: CDR1 DFQATT and CDR2 SNEGSKA (reference sequence). The ends were cut back, 4 bases at V and 4 bases at J, with 20 bases in the middle. This CDR3 has 16 amino acids. CDR3 coding DNA: TGCAGTGCTAACCTCCCCGTAGTGGGGGCAAATCAGCCCCAGCATTTT. Translated, it gives CSANLPVVGANQPQHF.

The chain joins TRBV11-3 to TRBJ2-1; 14 nucleotides match TRBD2. Trimming at V came to 0 bases and at J to 10 bases, leaving 8 bases not matched to a gene. CDR1 and CDR2 (germline): SGHNT, YENEEA. This CDR3 has 17 residues. The CDR3 DNA follows: TGTGCCAGCAGCTTAGATGGGACTAGCGGGAGAGCGGGAGAGCAGTTCTTC. This codes for CASSLDGTSGRAGEQFF.

This clonotype showed up just a few times. The chain carries TRBV6-1 and TRBJ2-3; TRBD2 matches at 10 bases. V dropped 4 bases and J dropped 7; count of bases not matched to a gene: 8. This CDR3 comprises 15 residues. In germline, CDR1 is MNHNS, CDR2 SASEGT. CDR3: CASSAQAGGLHTQYF. The CDR3 nucleotides read TGTGCCAGCAGTGCCCAAGCGGGGGGGCTACATACGCAGTATTTT.

This clonotype has ten or more counts. V is TRBV7-9 and J is TRBJ2-1, with 8 bases identical to TRBD2. CDR3 length: 16 amino acids. Germline V gives CDR1 SEHNR, CDR2 FQNEAQ (reference sequence). With 5 bases clipped from V and 3 bases from J, the junction kept 9 bases outside the gene matches. CDR3 sequence reads: CASSPPSGSLYNEQFF. DNA of the CDR3: TGTGCCAGCAGCCCCCCAAGCGGGAGCCTCTACAATGAGCAGTTCTTC.

This clonotype was seen more than once but under ten times. The chain joins TRBV19 to TRBJ2-1, with 11 bases fitting TRBD1. This CDR3 contains 15 residues. Germline lookup yields CDR1 LNHDA and CDR2 SQIVND (reference sequence). J gave up 8 bases and V 4 bases, and 7 bases lay outside the gene matches. The CDR3, as DNA: TGTGCCAGTAGTAGCCGGGACAGGGGGAACGATGAGCAGTTCTTC. It translates to CASSSRDRGNDEQFF. Full variable domain (rest looked up from reference TRBV19 and TRBJ2-1): DGGITQSPKYLFRKEGQNVTLSCEQNLNHDAMYWYRQDPGQGLRLIYYSQIVNDFQKGDIAEGYSVSREKKESFPLTVTSAQKNPTAFYLCASSSRDRGNDEQFFGPGTRLTVL.

The table lists this clonotype with a few counts. V gene TRBV6-5 combines with J gene TRBJ2-1, with 8 bases matching TRBD2. There are 15 residues in the CDR3. Germline-derived CDR1 and CDR2 are MNHEY and SVGAGI. Losses at the gene ends were 2 bases for V and 2 bases for J; bases not matched to a gene: 2. The CDR3 sequence is CASSYGRGAYNEQFF. The CDR3 DNA follows: TGTGCCAGCAGTTACGGGCGGGGGGCCTACAATGAGCAGTTCTTC.

There are a few counts of this clonotype. The chain combines TRBV20-1 with TRBJ2-7; TRBD2 aligns across 10 bases. Germline V CDR1 and CDR2: DFQATT, SNEGSKA (reference sequence). With 6 bases clipped from V and 4 bases from J, the junction kept 6 bases outside the gene matches. The CDR3 sequence is 13 residues long. The CDR3 region is CSATELAGYEQYF. In DNA form, the CDR3 reads TGCAGTGCCACCGAACTAGCGGGATACGAGCAGTACTTC.